Listed here are 3 T cell receptor beta chains from one sample, sequenced in a study of blood T cell repertoires in COVID-19. The data were produced by immunoSEQ multiplex PCR, yet TCRdb's version contains in-frame clones alone and is incomplete. The data contain some 200,000 clones, roughly 80% of them seen just once; the ten biggest clones take up 15% to 20%. The sequenced sample was PBMCs or T cells enriched from blood (not recorded which). These receptor sequences come from a woman aged 45-60 years who had recovered from COVID-19.

V gene TRBV5-1 combines with J gene TRBJ2-2; TRBD1 aligns across 12 bases. The CDR3 contains 17 residues. V lost 4 bases, J lost 7 bases, and 11 bases stayed unmatched. Germline CDR1 and CDR2: SGHRS and YFSETQ. The CDR3 bases are TGCGCCAGCAGCCCCACCGGGACAGGGGGCGTAGGCGGGGAGCTGTTTTTT. This sequence encodes CASSPTGTGGVGGELFF.

The rearrangement joins TRBV7-2 to TRBJ1-3, with D possibly matching TRBD1 (6 bases). Per the germline V gene, CDR1 is SGHTA and CDR2 is FQGNSA. Trimming stripped 3 bases from V and 2 bases from J, with 17 bases between. The CDR3 covers 17 residues. CDR3 nucleotide sequence: TGTGCCAGCAGCTTCGGACCAGGGGTATCGGCTGGAAACACCATATATTTT. Translation gives CASSFGPGVSAGNTIYF.

This clone was found a few times. V gene TRBV27 combines with J gene TRBJ1-1; D not resolved. Trimming took off 3 bases at V and 5 bases at J, with 10 bases between the two ends. CDR3 length: 13 amino acids. Looked up from germline, CDR1 is MNHEY and CDR2 is SMNVEV (reference sequence). CDR3 loop: CASSFGGRTEAFF. The CDR3 bases are TGTGCCAGCAGTTTCGGAGGGCGGACTGAAGCTTTCTTT.